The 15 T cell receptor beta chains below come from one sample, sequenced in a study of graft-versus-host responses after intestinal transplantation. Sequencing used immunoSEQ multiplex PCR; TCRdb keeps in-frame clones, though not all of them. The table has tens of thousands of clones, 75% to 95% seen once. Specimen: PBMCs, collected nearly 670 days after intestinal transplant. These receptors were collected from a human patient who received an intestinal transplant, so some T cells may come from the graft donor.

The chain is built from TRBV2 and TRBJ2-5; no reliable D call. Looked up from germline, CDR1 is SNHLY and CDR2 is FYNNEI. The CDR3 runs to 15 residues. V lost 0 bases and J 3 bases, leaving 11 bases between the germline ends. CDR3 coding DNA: TGTGCCAGCAGTGAAGCGGTGGCTAGAAAAGAGACCCAGTACTTC. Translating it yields CASSEAVARKETQYF.

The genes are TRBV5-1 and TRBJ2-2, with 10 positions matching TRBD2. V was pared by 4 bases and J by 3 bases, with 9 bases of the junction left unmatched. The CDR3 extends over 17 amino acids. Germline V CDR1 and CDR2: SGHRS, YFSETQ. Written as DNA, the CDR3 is TGCGCCAGCAGCCCCAACCTAGCGGGGGCCTACACCGGGGAGCTGTTTTTT. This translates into CASSPNLAGAYTGELFF.

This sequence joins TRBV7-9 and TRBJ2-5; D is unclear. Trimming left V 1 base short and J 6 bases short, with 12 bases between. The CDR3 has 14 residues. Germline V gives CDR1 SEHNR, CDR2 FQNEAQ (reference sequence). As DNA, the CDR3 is TGTGCCAGCAGCTTAGAACCCCAGGTTAAGACCCAGTACTTC. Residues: CASSLEPQVKTQYF.

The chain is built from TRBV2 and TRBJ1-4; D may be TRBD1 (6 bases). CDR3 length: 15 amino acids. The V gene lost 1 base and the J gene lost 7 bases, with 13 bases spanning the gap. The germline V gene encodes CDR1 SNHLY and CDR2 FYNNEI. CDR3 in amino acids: CASSEERGAGEKLFF. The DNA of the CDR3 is TGTGCCAGCAGTGAAGAGCGGGGGGCGGGTGAAAAACTGTTTTTT.

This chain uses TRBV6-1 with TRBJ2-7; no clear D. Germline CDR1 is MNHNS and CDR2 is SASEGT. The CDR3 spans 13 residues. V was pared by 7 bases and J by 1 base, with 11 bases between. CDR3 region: CASTGNWSYEQYF. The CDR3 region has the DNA TGTGCCAGCACGGGTAATTGGTCCTACGAGCAGTACTTC.

The CDR3 loop reads CASSPPGEQFF. CDR3 coding DNA: TGTGCCAGCAGCCCTCCAGGTGAGCAGTTCTTC. The rearrangement joins TRBV7-9 to TRBJ2-1, with D unclear. Trimming removed 5 bases at V and 9 bases at J, with 8 bases between. Germline CDR1 and CDR2: SEHNR and FQNEAQ (reference sequence). The CDR3 sequence is 11 residues long.

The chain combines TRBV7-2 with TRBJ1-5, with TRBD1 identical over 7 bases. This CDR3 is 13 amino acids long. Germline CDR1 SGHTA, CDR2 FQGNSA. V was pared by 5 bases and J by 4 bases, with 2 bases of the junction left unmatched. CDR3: CASSPQGNQPQHF. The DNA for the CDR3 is TGTGCCAGCAGCCCACAGGGGAATCAGCCCCAGCATTTT.

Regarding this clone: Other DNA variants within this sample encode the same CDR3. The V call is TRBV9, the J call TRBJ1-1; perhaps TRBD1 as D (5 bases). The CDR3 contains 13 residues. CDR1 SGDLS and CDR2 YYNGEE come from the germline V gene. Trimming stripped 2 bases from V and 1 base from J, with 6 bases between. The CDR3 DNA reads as TGTGCCAGCAGCGTGACAGAGAACACTGAAGCTTTCTTT. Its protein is CASSVTENTEAFF.

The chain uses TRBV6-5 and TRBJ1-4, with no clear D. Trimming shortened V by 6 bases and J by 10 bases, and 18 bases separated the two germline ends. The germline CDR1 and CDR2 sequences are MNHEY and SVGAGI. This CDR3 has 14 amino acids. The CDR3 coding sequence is TGTGCCAGCAGACCCCCGGGCAACGCTGTAAAACTGTTTTTT. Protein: CASRPPGNAVKLFF.

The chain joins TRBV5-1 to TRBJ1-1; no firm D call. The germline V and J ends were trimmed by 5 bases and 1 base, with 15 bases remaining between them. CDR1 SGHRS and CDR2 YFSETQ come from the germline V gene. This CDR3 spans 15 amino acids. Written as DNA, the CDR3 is TGCGCCAGCAGACTGGATCCGTTGGGGAACACTGAAGCTTTCTTT. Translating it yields CASRLDPLGNTEAFF.

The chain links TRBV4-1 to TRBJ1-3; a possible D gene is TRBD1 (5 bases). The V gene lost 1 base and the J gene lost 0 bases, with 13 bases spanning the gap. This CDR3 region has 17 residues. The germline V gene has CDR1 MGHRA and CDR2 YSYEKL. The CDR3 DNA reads TGCGCCAGCAGCCAAGTTCGGGGCCTCTACTCTGGAAACACCATATATTTT. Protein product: CASSQVRGLYSGNTIYF.

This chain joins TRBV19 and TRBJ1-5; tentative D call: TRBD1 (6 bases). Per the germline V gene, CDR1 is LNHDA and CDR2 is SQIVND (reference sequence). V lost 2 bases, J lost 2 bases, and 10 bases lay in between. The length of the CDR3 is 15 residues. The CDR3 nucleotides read TGTGCCAGTAGTATAAGGGGGGCGGGCAATCAGCCCCAGCATTTT. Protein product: CASSIRGAGNQPQHF.

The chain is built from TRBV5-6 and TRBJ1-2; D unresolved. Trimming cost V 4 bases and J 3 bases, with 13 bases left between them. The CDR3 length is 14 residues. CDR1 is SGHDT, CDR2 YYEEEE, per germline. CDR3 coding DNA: TGTGCCAGCAGCGGGCGGACGGACTACTATGGCTACACCTTC. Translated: CASSGRTDYYGYTF.

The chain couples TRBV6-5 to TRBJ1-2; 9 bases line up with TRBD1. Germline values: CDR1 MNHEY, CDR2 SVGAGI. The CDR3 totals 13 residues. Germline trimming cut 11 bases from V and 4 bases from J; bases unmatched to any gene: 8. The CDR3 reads CASGQGKGYGYTF. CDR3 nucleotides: TGTGCCTCAGGACAGGGGAAGGGCTATGGCTACACCTTC.

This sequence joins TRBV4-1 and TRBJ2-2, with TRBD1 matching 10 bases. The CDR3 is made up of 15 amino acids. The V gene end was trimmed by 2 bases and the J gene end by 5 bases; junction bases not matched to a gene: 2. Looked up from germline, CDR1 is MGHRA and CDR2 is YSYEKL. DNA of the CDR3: TGCGCCAGCAGCCAATTGGACAGGGGGACCGGGGAGCTGTTTTTT. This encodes CASSQLDRGTGELFF.